Following are 8 T cell receptor beta chains from one sample sequenced in a study of CD8 T cells in Susac syndrome. Reverse transcription of 0.5 to 1 ug RNA was performed with random hexamers. TCRdb itself ran the immunoSEQ multiplex PCR reads through MiXCR, one entry per CDR3 protein. The sample carries around 150,000 distinct CDR3 sequences, roughly 94% recorded once. Sequencing was carried out using CD8+ T cells from PBMCs. These receptors all stem from a human donor with Susac syndrome.

The chain uses TRBV20-1 and TRBJ1-2; a possible D gene is TRBD1 (6 bases). The CDR3 runs 15 residues. Trimming took off 0 bases at V and 4 bases at J, with 15 bases between the two ends. Germline V lookup: CDR1 DFQATT, CDR2 SNEGSKA (reference sequence). Here the CDR3 reads CSARDLGQNSYGYTF. In DNA form, the CDR3 reads TGCAGTGCTAGAGACCTCGGACAGAATTCCTATGGCTACACCTTC.

This sequence joins TRBV19 and TRBJ1-5; TRBD1 aligns across 11 bases. The junction had 7 bases not matched to a gene; V was cut back by 0 bases and J by 6 bases. From germline, CDR1 is LNHDA and CDR2 SQIVND (reference sequence). This CDR3 comprises 17 residues. CDR3: CASSIDYRTGGSQPQHF. The CDR3 coding sequence is TGTGCCAGTAGTATAGATTACAGGACAGGGGGCAGTCAGCCCCAGCATTTT.

The gene calls are TRBV15 and TRBJ2-2; D tentatively fits TRBD1 or TRBD2 (6 bases each). The CDR3 is made up of 16 amino acids. V was clipped by 9 bases and J by 1 base, with 18 bases between them. CDR1 is LNHNV, CDR2 YYDKDF, per germline (reference sequence). CDR3 residues: CATRGTSSENTGELFF. CDR3 nucleotide sequence: TGTGCCACAAGGGGGACCTCTAGCGAGAACACCGGGGAGCTGTTTTTT.

CDR3 amino acids: CASSLVYVTLQETQYF. The DNA for the CDR3 is TGTGCCAGCAGCTTAGTTTATGTTACTCTCCAAGAGACCCAGTACTTC. The chain employs TRBV7-6 and TRBJ2-5, with unresolved D. Trimming left V 1 base short and J 1 base short, with 13 bases between. Per germline, CDR1 SGHVS and CDR2 FNYEAQ. The CDR3 totals 16 residues.

V is TRBV9 and J is TRBJ1-1, with 9 bases aligning to TRBD1. V shed 3 bases and J 3 bases; nucleotides not matched to a gene: 3. CDR3 size: 14 residues. Germline lookup yields CDR1 SGDLS and CDR2 YYNGEE. CDR3 coding DNA: TGTGCCAGCAGCGGACAGGGGGTGGACACTGAAGCTTTCTTT. It codes for CASSGQGVDTEAFF.

This clonotype has a single count. The J gene is TRBJ1-2, the V gene TRBV6-5; tentative D call: TRBD1 (5 bases). Germline CDR1 MNHEY, CDR2 SVGAGI. With 6 bases removed from V and 5 bases from J, the gap between germline ends came to 13 bases. This CDR3 region has 13 residues. This chain's CDR3 is CASSTGAPYGYTF. The CDR3 nucleotides are TGTGCCAGCAGCACAGGAGCACCGTATGGCTACACCTTC.

The chain uses TRBV9 and TRBJ2-7; 13 bases are a match to TRBD2. With 3 bases clipped from V and 2 bases from J, the junction kept 5 bases outside the gene matches. Looked up from germline, CDR1 is SGDLS and CDR2 is YYNGEE. This CDR3 region has 16 residues. The chain's CDR3 is CASSGRTSGSTYEQYF. As DNA, the CDR3 is TGTGCCAGCAGCGGCCGGACTAGCGGGAGTACCTACGAGCAGTACTTC.

V gene TRBV24-1 combines with J gene TRBJ1-5; D gene ambiguous. The CDR3 has 14 residues. CDR1 and CDR2 (germline): KGHDR, SFDVKD. Between the trimmed V and J ends, which lost 1 base and 1 base, there was a span of 4 bases. CDR3 sequence reads: CATSDFFSNQPQHF. CDR3 coding DNA: TGTGCCACCAGTGATTTTTTCAGCAATCAGCCCCAGCATTTT.